This TCR beta chain was retrieved from a study of blood T cells in healthy people across ages (dated by TCRdb to between 2015 and 2017). Regarding the study in general: In model experiments, roughly one uniquely barcoded TCR beta cDNA molecule per two T cells was captured by template switching. The study measured age-related changes in TCR beta repertoire diversity using deep sequencing normalized with unique cDNA molecular identifiers. Donors were grouped into four age groups: young (average 16 years), middle-aged (about 40), aged (about 59) and long-lived (just over 80). To avoid experimental bias, donors of different ages were spread randomly across the sequencing lanes. Two additional independent replicas of 1 million unique cDNA reads from the same blood draw were analyzed for two donors (one aged 18 to 30 and one aged 80 or older).

Library creation used 5' RACE. Sequenced using an Illumina HiSeq 2500. A second PCR of roughly 7 to 12 cycles was run with a J-beta primer mix and a sample-barcoded 5' primer. Each TCR beta cDNA molecule received a unique molecular identifier from a template-switch 5' adaptor carrying 12 random nucleotides. Each sample yielded at least 2.5 million CDR3-containing paired-end reads. All of the RNA was converted into first-strand cDNA using the Mint cDNA synthesis kit, with a TRBC-specific oligonucleotide serving as the primer. After uracil-DNA glycosylase treatment, a first 18-cycle PCR used universal primers M1SS and BC2_uni_R on all cDNA. The authors processed their data as follows. For normalization, 1 million high-quality reads, each with a distinct molecular identifier, were randomly selected from each sample. Reads sharing molecular identifiers were discarded rather than binned into consensus sequences. MiTCR, with a Q25 quality threshold and the strictest error-elimination algorithm, was used for CDR3 identification, clonotype clustering and error correction. A nonparametric unseen species model with Euler transformation was used to estimate lower-bound total TCR beta diversity. TCRdb reprocessed the public reads (quality trimming at Q25 with fastp, clone calling with MiXCR) and kept in-frame beta chains. Merged by CDR3 protein, the rows form single entries marked with the most common genes and DNA. The V and J calls reflect TCRdb's pipeline rather than the authors' work. The sample table records under 2,000,000 distinct CDR3 sequences; around half of these occur just once. Roughly 2% of the sample comes from the top ten.

On this clonotype itself: There is no known antigen for this receptor. No qualities accompany the bases; no much larger clone lies one base away.

Donors were 40 or so systemically healthy Caucasian individuals from Russia aged 6 to 90 years. Ten milliliters of peripheral blood were collected from each donor into EDTA-treated Vacutainer tubes. Ficoll-Paque density-gradient centrifugation was used to isolate PBMCs, with at least 7 million per sample. Trizol reagent was used to extract total RNA from the PBMCs, yielding at least 6 micrograms per sample. The percentages of naive CD45RAhigh/CD27high T cells were determined by flow cytometry on a PBMC aliquot from every donor. Reading from cysteine to phenylalanine, the CDR3 counts 14 amino acids. Of all the DNA, just the CDR3 is kept, 42 bases in frame from base 1. A distance of 9 bases separates the germline ends of V and J, which lose 3 bases and 0 bases respectively. Taken from the germline V gene, the CDR1 and CDR2 loops are SGHRS and YFSETQ. Findings and caveats that apply to the study as a whole: Estimates of total diversity based on one million sequenced T cells were considered lower bounds and underestimates. Conclusive comparison of naive and antigen-experienced compartments was prevented by the profiling of bulk unsorted PBMCs. As age increased, observed TCR beta diversity per million T cells dropped in a roughly linear way, and a significant reduction was already evident by age about 40. Because the CMV infection status of the donors was unknown, age-related changes in expanded clonotypes may potentially have been confounded. Compared with the aged group, more naive CD4+ T cells, fewer expanded clones and increased TCR diversity were shown by the long-lived group, suggesting age selection. There was a strong correlation between observed TCR beta diversity and the percentage of naive T cells measured by flow cytometry.

Input material: blood. The receptor comes from a woman in her 40s in good health. This receptor chain uses TRBV5-1 and TRBJ1-1, with no confident D gene call. The DNA reads as follows: TGCGCCAGCAGCTACGACGGCATGAACACTGAAGCTTTCTTT. This encodes CASSYDGMNTEAFF.